One and the same sample provided the 2 T cell receptor beta chains below, sequenced in a study of T cell responses to AZD1222 COVID-19 vaccine. The data were produced by immunoSEQ multiplex PCR, yet TCRdb's version contains in-frame clones alone and is incomplete. The table has some 200,000 clones, around 94% seen once. The sample in question was peripheral blood, obtained 28 days after the second dose of the MenACWY control vaccine. The receptor set was obtained from an adult who received the MenACWY meningococcal vaccine as a control.

The chain joins TRBV3-1 (or the pseudogene TRBV3-2) to TRBJ2-7; D perhaps matches TRBD2 (6 bases). Germline lookup yields CDR1 LGHDT and CDR2 YNNKEL (reference sequence). CDR3 length: 14 residues. V lost 3 bases, J lost 2 bases, and 11 bases lay in between. CDR3 DNA sequence: TGTGCCAGCAGCCACGGTGGAGGGGCCTACGAGCAGTACTTC. Translated, it gives CASSHGGGAYEQYF.

The chain has TRBV6-1 and TRBJ2-7, with 10 bases identical to TRBD1. Trimming took 1 base from V and 4 from J; bases not matched to a gene: 1. Looked up from germline, CDR1 is MNHNS and CDR2 is SASEGT. The CDR3 is 14 amino acids. Here the CDR3 DNA reads TGTGCCAGCAGTGAAGGGGGACAGGGGTACGAGCAGTACTTC. This translates into CASSEGGQGYEQYF.